Detailed here is one T cell receptor (beta chain). This clone's antigen is unknown. Library preparation was by 5' RACE. Each TCR library was prepared from around 3,400 ng of total RNA. For each sample, cDNA synthesis with SMARTScribe reverse transcriptase was split into eight separate reactions. During cDNA synthesis, template switching was used to introduce unique molecular identifiers that contained a 6-nucleotide sample barcode. TCRalpha and TCRbeta cDNA was amplified by two nested PCRs of about 15 and 9 cycles, with bead purification after each PCR. Before amplification, the cDNA was both treated with uracil DNA-glycosylase and purified with the QIAquick PCR purification kit. The second PCR added Illumina TruSeq-compatible adapters along with sample-specific barcodes. TapeStation and Qubit were used to check library quality and concentration, and around 4.7 ng of each library was pooled. Sequencing of pooled libraries was carried out on an Illumina HiSeq2500 single-index Rapid Run using 2 x 100 bp reads and custom sequencing primers. As for the authors' bioinformatics: UMI-based consensus assembly with MiGEC version 1.2.6 was used to correct PCR and sequencing errors. MiXCR version 2.1.1 was used to carry out V(D)J alignment, clonotype assembly and CDR3 extraction. To normalise gene usage, clonotype sharing and MAIT/NKT TCR abundance, the analysis used the top 1000, 10 000 and 20 000 clonotypes per sample. Diversity was computed as the inverse Simpson index with the vegan R package after downsampling to 27 000 UMIs. Paired Mann-Whitney U tests were applied to discordant twin pairs, with Benjamini-Hochberg correction for multiple testing. TCRdb reanalyzed the reads, keeping one entry per CDR3 protein sequence and omitting DNA. These V and J calls originate from TCRdb's pipeline instead of the authors' own analysis. The table for this sample records around 230,000 distinct CDR3 sequences. 1.6% of the sample is in the top ten clones.

Including cysteine and phenylalanine, the CDR3 has 15 amino acids. DNA was not recorded. CDR1 and CDR2, per the germline V gene (reference sequence), are LNHDA and SQIVND. From each donor, an approximately 2.3 ml peripheral blood sample was drawn into PAXgene tubes and stored at -80 degrees C. Total RNA was isolated from whole blood with the PAXgene blood miRNA kit on an automated QIAcube, without T cell sorting. Peripheral blood from monozygotic twin pairs who were concordant or discordant for inflammatory bowel disease underwent deep TCRalpha and TCRbeta repertoire profiling using unique molecular barcoding. Smoking habits were recorded for all twin pairs, and each individual was classified as a current, former or never smoker. The data were obtained in a study of monozygotic twins with inflammatory bowel disease (dated by TCRdb to between 2018 and 2021). About the study as a whole: The complete study included around 30 monozygotic twin pairs: 19 IBD-discordant Danish pairs and nine German pairs, of which four were IBD-concordant and five were IBD-discordant. Disease-associated traits were sought mainly through comparisons between IBD patients and their genetically identical healthy co-twins within discordant pairs. Each individual had, on average, about 151 000 unique TCRalpha sequences and 181 000 unique TCRbeta sequences available for analysis.

Broad study findings and their caveats: Distinction between different T cell subtypes could not be achieved in the analysis. No single strong signal or clonotype linked to IBD turned up in the results, so the idea that one exists was not supported. No difference in repertoire similarity was observed between concordant and discordant twins, possibly owing to limited statistical power. Compared with healthy twins, IBD patients had fewer clonotypes in common with other individuals, a difference most pronounced in patients showing signs of disease activity. TCRbeta repertoire diversity, by inverse Simpson index, was decreased in IBD patients compared with their healthy co-twins. Because patients were on differing immunosuppressive treatments, the repertoires may have picked up extra background noise and inter-individual variability.

The sequence was collected from a human donor with ulcerative colitis or Crohn's disease, or a healthy co-twin of an affected twin (not recorded which). Source material: blood. Here the chain combines TRBV19 and TRBJ2-1; TCRdb names TRBD1, which stays unverified in the absence of DNA. The CDR3 amino acid sequence is: CASSRDTNSYNEQFF.